This T cell receptor (beta chain) stems from a study of metastatic and nonmetastatic thyroid tumors. Whole-study findings and limits: It was reported that TCR beta diversity was significantly higher in malignant thyroid tumors than benign nodules, in blood and tumor.

With regard to this clone: Its antigen is not known. A junction boundary mismatches the germline segment, possibly from a read error.

Treatment of any kind had been given to no patient before thyroid surgery. TCRdb reassembled clones from the PCR reads with MiXCR. In the table there are tens of thousands of clones, around 24% of which are singletons. This CDR3 is built from 15 residues. Germline V CDR1 and CDR2: MNHEY, SVGEGT. V and J are TRBV6-2 or TRBV6-3 and TRBJ2-1; no reliable D call. The specimen sequenced was tumor tissue. This sequence was found in a female donor with papillary thyroid cancer or a benign thyroid nodule (not recorded which). Some clones in this sample may be carry-over from other donors' samples. This chain's CDR3 is CASIYSSSPGNEQFF. In nucleotides, the CDR3 is TGTGCCAGCATTTACTCGAGTTCCCCAGGCAATGAGCAGTTCTTC.